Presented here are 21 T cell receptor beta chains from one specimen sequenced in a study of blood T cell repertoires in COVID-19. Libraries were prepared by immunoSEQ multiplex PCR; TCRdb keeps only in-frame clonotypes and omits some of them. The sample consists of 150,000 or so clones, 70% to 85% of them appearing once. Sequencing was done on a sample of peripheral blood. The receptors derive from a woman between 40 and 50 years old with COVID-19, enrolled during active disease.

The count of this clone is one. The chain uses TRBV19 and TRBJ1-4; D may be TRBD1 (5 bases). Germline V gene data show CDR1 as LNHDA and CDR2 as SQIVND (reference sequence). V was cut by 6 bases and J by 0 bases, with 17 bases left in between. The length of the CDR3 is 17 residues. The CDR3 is CASRLSDRGTTNEKLFF. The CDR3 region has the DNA TGTGCCAGTAGACTTAGCGACCGGGGGACAACTAATGAAAAACTGTTTTTT.

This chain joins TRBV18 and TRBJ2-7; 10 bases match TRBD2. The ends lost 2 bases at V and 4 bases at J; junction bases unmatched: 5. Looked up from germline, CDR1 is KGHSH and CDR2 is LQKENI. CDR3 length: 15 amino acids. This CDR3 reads CASSPAASGSYEQYF. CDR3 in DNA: TGTGCCAGCTCACCAGCTGCTAGCGGGAGTTACGAGCAGTACTTC.

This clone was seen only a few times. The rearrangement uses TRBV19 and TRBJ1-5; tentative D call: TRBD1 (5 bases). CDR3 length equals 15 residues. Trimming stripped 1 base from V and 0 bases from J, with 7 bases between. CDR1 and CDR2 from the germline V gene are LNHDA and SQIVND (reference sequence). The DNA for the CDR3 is TGTGCCAGTAGTATAGGACAGTTTAGCAATCAGCCCCAGCATTTT. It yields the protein CASSIGQFSNQPQHF.

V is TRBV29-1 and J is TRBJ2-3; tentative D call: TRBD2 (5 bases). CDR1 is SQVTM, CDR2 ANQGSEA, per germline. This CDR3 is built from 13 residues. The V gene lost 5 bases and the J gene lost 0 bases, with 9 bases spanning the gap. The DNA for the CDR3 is TGCAGCGTTTCTCCGGGGAGCACAGATACGCAGTATTTT. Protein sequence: CSVSPGSTDTQYF.

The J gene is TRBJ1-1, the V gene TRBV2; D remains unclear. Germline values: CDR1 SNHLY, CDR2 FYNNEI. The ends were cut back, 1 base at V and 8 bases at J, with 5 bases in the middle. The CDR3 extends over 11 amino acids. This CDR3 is CASSEDGEAFF. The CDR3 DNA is TGTGCCAGCAGTGAAGACGGGGAAGCTTTCTTT.

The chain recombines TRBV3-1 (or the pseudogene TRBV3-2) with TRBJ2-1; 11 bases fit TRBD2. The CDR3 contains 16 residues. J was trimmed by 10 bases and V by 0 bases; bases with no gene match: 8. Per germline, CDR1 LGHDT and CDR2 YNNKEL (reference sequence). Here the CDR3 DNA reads TGTGCCAGCAGCCAAGATTTAGCGGGAGGGGCCAGGGAGCAGTTCTTC. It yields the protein CASSQDLAGGAREQFF.

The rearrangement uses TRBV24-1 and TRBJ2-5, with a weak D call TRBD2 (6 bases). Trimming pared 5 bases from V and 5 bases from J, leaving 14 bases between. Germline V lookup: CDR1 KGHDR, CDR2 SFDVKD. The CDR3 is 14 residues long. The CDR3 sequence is CATSVGSGGETQYF. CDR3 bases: TGTGCCACCAGTGTTGGGTCTGGGGGGGAGACCCAGTACTTC.

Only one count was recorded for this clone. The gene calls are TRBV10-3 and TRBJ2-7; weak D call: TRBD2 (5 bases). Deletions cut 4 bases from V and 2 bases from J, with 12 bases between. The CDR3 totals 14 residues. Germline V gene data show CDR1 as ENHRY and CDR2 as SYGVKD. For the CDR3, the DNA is TGTGCCATCAGTGTTTTAGCGATACCCTACGAGCAGTACTTC. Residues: CAISVLAIPYEQYF.

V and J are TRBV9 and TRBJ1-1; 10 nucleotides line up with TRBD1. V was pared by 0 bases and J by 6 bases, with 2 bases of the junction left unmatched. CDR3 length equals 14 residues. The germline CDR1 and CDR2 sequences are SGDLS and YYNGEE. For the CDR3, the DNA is TGTGCCAGCAGCGTAGACGGACAGGGGGCTGAAGCTTTCTTT. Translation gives CASSVDGQGAEAFF.

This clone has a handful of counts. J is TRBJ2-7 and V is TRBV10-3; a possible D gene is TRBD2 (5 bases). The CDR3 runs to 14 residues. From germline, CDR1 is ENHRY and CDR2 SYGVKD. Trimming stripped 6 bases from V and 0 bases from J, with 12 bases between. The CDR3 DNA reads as TGTGCCATCAGGCGCGATGGGAGCTCCTACGAGCAGTACGTC. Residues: CAIRRDGSSYEQYV.

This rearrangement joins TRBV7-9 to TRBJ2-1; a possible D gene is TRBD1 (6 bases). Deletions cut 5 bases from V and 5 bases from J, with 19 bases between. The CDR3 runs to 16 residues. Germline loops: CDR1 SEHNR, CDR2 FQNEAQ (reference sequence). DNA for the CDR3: TGTGCCAGCAGCCCACTGGGGGCAGGTACGAACAATGAGCAGTTCTTC. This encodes CASSPLGAGTNNEQFF.

This CDR3 reads CASSLRGGQGADTQYF. In DNA form, the CDR3 reads TGTGCCAGCAGCTTACGAGGGGGACAGGGTGCAGATACGCAGTATTTT. The chain uses TRBV7-8 and TRBJ2-3, with 9 nucleotides matching TRBD1. This CDR3 has 16 amino acids. V lost 2 bases, J lost 4 bases, and 7 bases stayed unmatched. Germline values: CDR1 SGHVS, CDR2 FQNEAQ. The variable domain in full, completed from reference TRBV7-8 and TRBJ2-3, reads GAGVSQSPRYKVAKRGQDVALRCDPISGHVSLFWYQQALGQGPEFLTYFQNEAQLDKSGLPSDRFFAERPEGSVSTLKIQRTQQEDSAVYLCASSLRGGQGADTQYFGPGTRLTVL.

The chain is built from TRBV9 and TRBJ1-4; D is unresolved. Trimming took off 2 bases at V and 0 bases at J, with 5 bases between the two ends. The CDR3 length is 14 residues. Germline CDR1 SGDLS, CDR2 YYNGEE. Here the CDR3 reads CASSVSATNEKLFF. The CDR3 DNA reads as TGTGCCAGCAGCGTCTCTGCAACTAATGAAAAACTGTTTTTT.

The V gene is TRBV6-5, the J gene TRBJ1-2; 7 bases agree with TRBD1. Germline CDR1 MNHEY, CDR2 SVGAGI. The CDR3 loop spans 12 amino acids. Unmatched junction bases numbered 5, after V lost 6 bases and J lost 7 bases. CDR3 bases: TGTGCCAGCAGAGTGACAGGGTTTGGCTACACCTTC. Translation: CASRVTGFGYTF.

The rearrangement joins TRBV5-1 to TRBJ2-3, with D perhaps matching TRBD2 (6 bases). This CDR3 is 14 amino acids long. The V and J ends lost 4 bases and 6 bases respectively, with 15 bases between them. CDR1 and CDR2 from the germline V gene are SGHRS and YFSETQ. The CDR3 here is CASSATSVADTQYF. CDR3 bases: TGCGCCAGCAGCGCGACTAGTGTTGCGGATACGCAGTATTTT.

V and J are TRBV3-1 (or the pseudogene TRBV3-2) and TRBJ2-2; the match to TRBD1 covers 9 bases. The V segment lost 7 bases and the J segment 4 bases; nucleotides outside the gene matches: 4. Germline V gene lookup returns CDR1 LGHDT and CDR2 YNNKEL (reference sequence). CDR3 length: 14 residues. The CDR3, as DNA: TGTGCCAGCAAACAGGGGGCTGGCACCGGGGAGCTGTTTTTT. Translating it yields CASKQGAGTGELFF.

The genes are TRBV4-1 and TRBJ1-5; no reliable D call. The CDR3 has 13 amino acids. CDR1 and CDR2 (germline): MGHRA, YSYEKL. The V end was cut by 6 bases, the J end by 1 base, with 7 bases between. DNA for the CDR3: TGCGCCAGCAGACGAGGGAGCAATCAGCCCCAGCATTTT. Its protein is CASRRGSNQPQHF.

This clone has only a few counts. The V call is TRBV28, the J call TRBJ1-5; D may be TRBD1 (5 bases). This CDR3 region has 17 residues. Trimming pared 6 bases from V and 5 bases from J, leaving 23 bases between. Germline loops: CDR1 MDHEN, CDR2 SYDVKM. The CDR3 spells CASRGFGVRVSYQPQHF. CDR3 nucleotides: TGTGCCAGCAGAGGATTTGGCGTCAGGGTTAGTTATCAGCCCCAGCATTTT.

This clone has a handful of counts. DNA for the CDR3: TGCAGCGCATTAGGGAGCTCTGGAAACACCATATATTTT. It yields the protein CSALGSSGNTIYF. This chain joins TRBV29-1 and TRBJ1-3; D call uncertain. From germline, CDR1 is SQVTM and CDR2 ANQGSEA. The CDR3 runs to 13 residues. Trimming removed 7 bases at V and 0 bases at J, with 10 bases between.

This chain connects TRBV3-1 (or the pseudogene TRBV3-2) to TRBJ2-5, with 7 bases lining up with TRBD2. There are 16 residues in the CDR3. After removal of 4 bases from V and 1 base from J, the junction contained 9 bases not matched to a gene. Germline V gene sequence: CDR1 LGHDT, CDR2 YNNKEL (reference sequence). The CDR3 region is CASSLWLGEGQETQYF. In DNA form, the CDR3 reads TGTGCCAGCAGCCTCTGGTTGGGGGAGGGCCAAGAGACCCAGTACTTC.

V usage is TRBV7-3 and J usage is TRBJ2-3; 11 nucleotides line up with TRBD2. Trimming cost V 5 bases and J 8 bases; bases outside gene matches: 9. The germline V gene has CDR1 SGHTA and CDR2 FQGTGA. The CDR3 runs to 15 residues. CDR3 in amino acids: CASSNYSGGAATQYF. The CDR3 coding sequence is TGTGCCAGCAGCAATTATAGCGGGGGGGCGGCTACGCAGTATTTT.